What follows is one T cell receptor (beta chain) and its context. Its cognate antigen is unknown. The Oncomine TCR Beta short-read assay sequenced DNA from cultured CD4+ T cells. It was from cultured CD4+ T cells that genomic DNA was extracted. One entry per CDR3 protein, called by TCRdb with MiXCR from the PCR reads. Among 3,000 to 4,500 distinct CDR3 sequences listed, about a sixth were seen once. The data stem from a study of vaccination and CD4 T cells after COVID-19. Treatment indicated: roughly ten-day PBMC culture with coronavirus spike peptide pools or control peptides (ViraFEST assay). Positive tests by PCR, dated March to December 2020, predated US Alpha, Beta and Delta variants. Germline V gene lookup returns CDR1 MNHEY and CDR2 SVGAGI. The J segment lost 12 bases and the V segment lost 4 bases, leaving 21 bases of the junction unmatched. The CDR3 is made up of 17 amino acids.

This TCR was sampled from a human donor who had recovered from COVID-19. Sequenced: CD4+ T cells from blood, cultured in vitro. The chain uses TRBV6-5 and TRBJ2-1, with TRBD1 identical over 7 bases. The CDR3 loop is CASSSIGSPVTGAGQFF. DNA for the CDR3: TGTGCCAGCAGTTCTATCGGGTCGCCCGTAACAGGGGCGGGGCAGTTCTTC.